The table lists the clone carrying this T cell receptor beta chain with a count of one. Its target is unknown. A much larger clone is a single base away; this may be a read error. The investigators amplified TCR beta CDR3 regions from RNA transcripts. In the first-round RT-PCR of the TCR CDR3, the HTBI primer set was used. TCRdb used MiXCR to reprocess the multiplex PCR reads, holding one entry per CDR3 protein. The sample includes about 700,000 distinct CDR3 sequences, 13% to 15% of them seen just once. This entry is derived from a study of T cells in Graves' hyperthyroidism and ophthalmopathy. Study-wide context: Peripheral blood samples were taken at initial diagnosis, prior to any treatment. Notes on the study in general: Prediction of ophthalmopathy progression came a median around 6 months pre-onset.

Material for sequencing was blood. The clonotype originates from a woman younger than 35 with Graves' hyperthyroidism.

CDR3 sequence: CATSTGRLADDNEQYF. The CDR3 nucleotides read TGTGCCACCAGCACGGGGCGGCTAGCGGATGACAATGAGCAGTACTTC. The J gene is TRBJ2-7, the V gene TRBV15; TRBD2 agrees at 7 bases. Per the germline V gene, CDR1 is LNHNV and CDR2 is YYDKDF (reference sequence). J lost 7 bases, V lost 4 bases, and 16 bases had no gene match. This CDR3 region has 16 residues.